This TCR beta chain comes out of a study of OX40 agonist ivuxolimab in advanced cancers. Background on the study: Patients received the agonistic anti-OX40 (CD134) antibody ivuxolimab. Three patients showed partial responses: one hepatocellular carcinoma and two cutaneous melanoma cases.

This CDR3 spans 15 amino acids. V lost 1 base and J lost 2, with 11 bases in between. Germline assignment: CDR1 SGHTA and CDR2 FQGNSA. Study-level findings and limits: Dose levels from 0.1 to 3.0 mg/kg saw CD4+ and CD8+ blood T cells expand clonally by week 6. Low levels of normalized T-cell clonal expansion also appeared in some nonresponders.

Worth noting for this clone: Its target is unknown.

Clones were read by immunoSEQ multiplex PCR, and TCRdb kept only the in-frame ones, dropping some. In the table there are about 73,000 clones, around 80% of which are singletons. The chain uses TRBV7-2 and TRBJ1-1; D may be TRBD1 (5 bases). The clonotype was recovered from an adult with an advanced solid tumor such as melanoma, head and neck, liver or kidney cancer. Sample: CD4+ or CD8+ T cells sorted from blood, taken in a trial of the OX40 agonist ivuxolimab. Written as DNA, the CDR3 is TGTGCCAGCAGCTTAGACGGCAGGGCTAACACTGAAGCTTTCTTT. It is translated as CASSLDGRANTEAFF.